This TCR beta chain was identified during a study of blood T cell repertoires in COVID-19. The data were produced by immunoSEQ multiplex PCR, yet TCRdb's version contains in-frame clones alone and is incomplete. The data hold 200,000 or so clones, with around 89% observed a single time. This CDR3 is built from 16 residues. V dropped 6 bases and J dropped 3 bases, with 17 bases sitting between them. Germline V lookup: CDR1 SEHNR, CDR2 FQNEAQ (reference sequence). Each participant's cohort was designated according to participant-reported clinical history. The chain uses TRBV7-9 and TRBJ1-4; the D gene is possibly TRBD1 (6 bases). Input material: PBMCs or T cells enriched from blood (not recorded which). This receptor was obtained from a woman aged 18-35 years in a cohort exposed to, infected with or recovered from COVID-19 (not recorded which). CDR3 amino acids: CASSGSGARANEKLFF. For the CDR3, the DNA is TGTGCCAGCAGTGGTTCAGGGGCGCGGGCTAATGAAAAACTGTTTTTT. The full variable domain, rest sourced from reference TRBV7-9 and TRBJ1-4, is DTGVSQNPRHKITKRGQNVTFRCDPISEHNRLYWYRQTLGQGPEFLTYFQNEAQLEKSRLLSDRFSAERPKGSFSTLEIQRTEQGDSAMYLCASSGSGARANEKLFFGSGTQLSVL.